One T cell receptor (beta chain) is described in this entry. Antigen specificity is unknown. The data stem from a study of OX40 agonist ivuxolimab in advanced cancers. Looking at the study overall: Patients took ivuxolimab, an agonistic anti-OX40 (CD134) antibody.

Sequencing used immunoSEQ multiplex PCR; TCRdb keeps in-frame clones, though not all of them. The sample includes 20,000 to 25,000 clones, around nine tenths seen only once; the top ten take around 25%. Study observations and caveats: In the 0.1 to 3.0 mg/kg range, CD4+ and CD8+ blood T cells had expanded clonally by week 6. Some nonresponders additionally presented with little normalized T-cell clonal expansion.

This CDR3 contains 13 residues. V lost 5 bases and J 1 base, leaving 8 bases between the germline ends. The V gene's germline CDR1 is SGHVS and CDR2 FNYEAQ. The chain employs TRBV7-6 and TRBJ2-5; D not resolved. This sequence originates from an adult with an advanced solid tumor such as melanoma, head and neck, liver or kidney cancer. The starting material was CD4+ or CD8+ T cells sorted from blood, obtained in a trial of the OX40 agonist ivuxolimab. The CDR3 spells CASSPDGQETQYF. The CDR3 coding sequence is TGTGCCAGCAGCCCGGACGGCCAAGAGACCCAGTACTTC.